The 10 T cell receptor beta chains presented below share a single source sample, sequenced in a study of T cell responses to AZD1222 COVID-19 vaccine. Only in-frame clones appear in the TCRdb table, and some are missing; sequencing was by immunoSEQ multiplex PCR. Of about 140,000 clones listed, around 84% are singletons. The material was peripheral blood, obtained 28 days after the second AZD1222 dose. These receptors originate from an adult who received the AZD1222 COVID-19 vaccine.

The V and J genes are TRBV19 and TRBJ1-4; 7 bases agree with TRBD1. The CDR3 spans 14 residues. Trimming at V came to 5 bases and at J to 11 bases, leaving 11 bases not matched to a gene. The germline CDR1 and CDR2 sequences are LNHDA and SQIVND (reference sequence). The CDR3: CASSARDRDVKLFF. The CDR3 nucleotides read TGTGCCAGTAGTGCCAGGGACAGAGACGTGAAACTGTTTTTT.

This clone was found once. The chain has TRBV7-8 and TRBJ1-2; unclear D gene. The V and J ends lost 2 bases and 7 bases respectively, with 17 bases between them. CDR3 length: 15 residues. Germline assignment: CDR1 SGHVS and CDR2 FQNEAQ. This chain's CDR3 is CASSLLDAGLGGYTF. CDR3 nucleotide sequence: TGTGCCAGCAGCTTACTAGATGCTGGGTTAGGTGGCTACACCTTC.

The rearrangement uses TRBV6-5 and TRBJ2-2; 7 bases fit TRBD1. Unmatched junction bases numbered 3, after V lost 6 bases and J lost 5 bases. Looked up from germline, CDR1 is MNHEY and CDR2 is SVGAGI. The length of the CDR3 is 13 residues. In nucleotides, the CDR3 is TGTGCCAGCAGAAAGACAGGGACCGGGGAGCTGTTTTTT. Translated, it gives CASRKTGTGELFF.

The genes are TRBV19 and TRBJ2-2, with TRBD1 matching 7 bases. In germline, CDR1 is LNHDA, CDR2 SQIVND (reference sequence). The CDR3 is made up of 15 amino acids. After removal of 6 bases from V and 0 bases from J, the junction contained 4 bases not matched to a gene. CDR3 nucleotides: TGTGCCAGTAGGATCACAGGGGCGAACACCGGGGAGCTGTTTTTT. Translating gives CASRITGANTGELFF.

The V call is TRBV9, the J call TRBJ1-6; the D gene is possibly TRBD1 (5 bases). Per germline, CDR1 SGDLS and CDR2 YYNGEE. The CDR3 totals 14 residues. Trimming removed 0 bases at V and 8 bases at J, with 9 bases between. CDR3 amino acids: CASSVEMGDSPLHF. As DNA, the CDR3 is TGTGCCAGCAGCGTAGAGATGGGGGATTCACCCCTCCACTTT.

In its sample, this clone was seen a few times. The V call is TRBV29-1, the J call TRBJ2-7; D remains unclear. V gave up 4 bases and J gave up 0 bases, with 7 bases separating them. Per germline, CDR1 SQVTM and CDR2 ANQGSEA. This CDR3 is 12 amino acids long. The CDR3 protein is CSVVFNSYEQYF. CDR3 coding DNA: TGCAGCGTTGTCTTCAACTCCTACGAGCAGTACTTC.

This chain links TRBV11-2 with TRBJ1-1; D is unclear. Germline V gives CDR1 SGHAT, CDR2 FQNNGV. V dropped 3 bases and J dropped 5 bases, with 4 bases sitting between them. This CDR3 has 11 residues. The CDR3 DNA is TGTGCCAGCAGCTTCGGAACTGAAGCTTTCTTT. Protein: CASSFGTEAFF. Looking up the rest from reference TRBV11-2 and TRBJ1-1 gives the full variable domain: EAGVAQSPRYKIIEKRQSVAFWCNPISGHATLYWYQQILGQGPKLLIQFQNNGVVDDSQLPKDRFSAERLKGVDSTLKIQPAKLEDSAVYLCASSFGTEAFFGQGTRLTVV.

This chain's CDR3 is CASSPGQHYGYTF. Here the CDR3 DNA reads TGTGCCAGCAGCCCCGGACAGCACTATGGCTACACCTTC. This sequence joins TRBV7-2 and TRBJ1-2; possible D gene TRBD1, 6 bases. Per the germline V gene, CDR1 is SGHTA and CDR2 is FQGNSA. The CDR3 contains 13 residues. V was clipped by 5 bases and J by 3 bases, with 10 bases between them.

This clone was picked up many times. This CDR3 is CASTSLGDAPLHF. CDR3 coding DNA: TGTGCCAGCACCTCACTGGGGGATGCACCCCTCCACTTT. The V gene is TRBV28, the J gene TRBJ1-6; possibly TRBD1 for D (5 bases). The CDR3 consists of 13 residues. Germline V gives CDR1 MDHEN, CDR2 SYDVKM. V lost 7 bases, J lost 11 bases, and 15 bases lay in between. The whole variable domain, filled in from reference TRBV28 and TRBJ1-6, reads DVKVTQSSRYLVKRTGEKVFLECVQDMDHENMFWYRQDPGLGLRLIYFSYDVKMKEKGDIPEGYSVSREKKERFSLILESASTNQTSMYLCASTSLGDAPLHFGNGTRLTVT.

DNA of the CDR3: TGCAGCGTGACAGGGGTGGGCAATCAGCCCCAGCATTTT. This translates into CSVTGVGNQPQHF. This chain links TRBV29-1 with TRBJ1-5; 8 nucleotides align to TRBD1. Germline V gene data show CDR1 as SQVTM and CDR2 as ANQGSEA. The CDR3 length is 13 residues. Trimming cost V 6 bases and J 2 bases; bases outside gene matches: 3.